This T cell receptor beta chain was recorded in a study of blood T cell repertoires in COVID-19. CDR3 length: 16 residues. Looked up from germline, CDR1 is MNHEY and CDR2 is SVGEGT. Trimming shortened V by 0 bases and J by 3 bases, and 12 bases separated the two germline ends. Source study methods: Reference gene primer amplification in the assay estimated nucleated cell counts. Here immunoSEQ multiplex PCR was the method, and the copy in TCRdb shows in-frame clones only, minus some. V and J calls and clone size come straight from that table; D and trimming were deduced from the DNA. The sample shows more than 200,000 clones, roughly 91% of them seen only once. Individuals drawn from 20 to 25 US areas were about 18 to 95 years old. Two negative PCRs, clearance, or symptom resolution characterized the recovered Cohort 3 donors.

The clonotype originates from a woman aged 25 to 39 who had recovered from COVID-19. The rearrangement links TRBV6-2 or TRBV6-3 to TRBJ1-5; the D gene is possibly TRBD1 (5 bases). The sample consisted of PBMCs or T cells enriched from blood (not recorded which). CDR3: CASSYSQVPYNQPQHF. The CDR3 DNA is TGTGCCAGCAGTTACTCACAGGTCCCTTACAATCAGCCCCAGCATTTT.